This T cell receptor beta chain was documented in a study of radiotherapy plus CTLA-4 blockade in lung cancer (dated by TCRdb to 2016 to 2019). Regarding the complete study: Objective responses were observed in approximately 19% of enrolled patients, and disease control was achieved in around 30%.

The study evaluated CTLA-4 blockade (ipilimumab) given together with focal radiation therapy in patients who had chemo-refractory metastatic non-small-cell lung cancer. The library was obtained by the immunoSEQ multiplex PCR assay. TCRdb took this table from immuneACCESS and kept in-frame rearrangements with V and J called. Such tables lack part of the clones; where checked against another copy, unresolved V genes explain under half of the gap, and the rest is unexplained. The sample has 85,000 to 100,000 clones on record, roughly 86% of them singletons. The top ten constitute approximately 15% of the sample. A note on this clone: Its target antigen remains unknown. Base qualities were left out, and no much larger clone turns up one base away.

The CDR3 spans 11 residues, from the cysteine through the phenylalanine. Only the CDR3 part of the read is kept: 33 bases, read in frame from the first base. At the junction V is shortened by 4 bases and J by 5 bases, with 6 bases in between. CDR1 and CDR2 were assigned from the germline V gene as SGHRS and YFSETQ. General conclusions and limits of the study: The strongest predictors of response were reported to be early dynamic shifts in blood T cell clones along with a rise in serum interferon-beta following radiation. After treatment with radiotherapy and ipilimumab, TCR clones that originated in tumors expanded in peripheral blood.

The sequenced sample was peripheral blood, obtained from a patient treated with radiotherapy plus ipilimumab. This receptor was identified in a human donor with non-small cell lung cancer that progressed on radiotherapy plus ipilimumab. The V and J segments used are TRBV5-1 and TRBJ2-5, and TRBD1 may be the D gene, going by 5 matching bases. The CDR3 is CASSPGETQYF. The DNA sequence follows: TGCGCCAGCAGCCCAGGGGAGACCCAGTACTTC.